A single sample is the source of the 8 T cell receptor beta chains below, sequenced in a study of cytomegalovirus exposure and HLA in healthy donors. Primers included in the PCR were 60 Vbeta and 13 Jbeta primers. Libraries were prepared by immunoSEQ multiplex PCR; TCRdb keeps only in-frame clonotypes and omits some of them. The sample holds fewer than 200,000 clones, approximately 78% seen once. The sample taken for sequencing was PBMCs. The receptors were gathered from a human donor in good health.

This chain links TRBV7-9 with TRBJ2-7, with TRBD1 matching over 7 bases. The CDR3 sequence is 16 residues long. Germline CDR1 SEHNR, CDR2 FQNEAQ (reference sequence). Trimming removed 3 bases from V and 5 bases from J; junction bases left unmatched: 13. The CDR3 DNA is TGTGCCAGCAGCTTCCCGACCGGCGACAGGGACCACGAGCAGTACTTC. Translating it yields CASSFPTGDRDHEQYF. Filled out from reference TRBV7-9 and TRBJ2-7, the complete variable domain reads DTGVSQNPRHKITKRGQNVTFRCDPISEHNRLYWYRQTLGQGPEFLTYFQNEAQLEKSRLLSDRFSAERPKGSFSTLEIQRTEQGDSAMYLCASSFPTGDRDHEQYFGPGTRLTVT.

The J gene is TRBJ1-2, the V gene TRBV5-4; D is perhaps TRBD1 (5 bases). V lost 0 bases, J lost 8 bases, and 14 bases lay in between. The CDR3 has 14 residues. Germline loops: CDR1 SGHNT, CDR2 YYREEE (reference sequence). DNA for the CDR3: TGTGCCAGCAGCTTGGTAGGGGCCTCCCCAGGCTACACCTTC. Protein sequence: CASSLVGASPGYTF.

The table lists this clone with a few counts. This chain connects TRBV19 to TRBJ1-3; D unresolved. V was cut by 3 bases and J by 2 bases, with 11 bases left in between. This CDR3 has 15 residues. From germline, CDR1 is LNHDA and CDR2 SQIVND (reference sequence). As DNA, the CDR3 is TGTGCCAGTAGTATCTCGGTTTCTGCTGGAAACACCATATATTTT. Its protein product is CASSISVSAGNTIYF.

The chain uses TRBV5-4 and TRBJ1-2, with 10 positions matching TRBD1. Germline V gives CDR1 SGHNT, CDR2 YYREEE (reference sequence). J gave up 6 bases and V 0 bases, and 2 bases lay outside the gene matches. The CDR3 spans 14 residues. The CDR3: CASSLVGTGDGYTF. The DNA for the CDR3 is TGTGCCAGCAGCTTGGTTGGGACAGGGGATGGCTACACCTTC.

This clone showed up just a few times. The chain carries TRBV6-6 and TRBJ2-2, with D maybe TRBD1 (5 bases). This CDR3 has 15 amino acids. Deletions cut 7 bases from V and 1 base from J, with 13 bases between. Germline CDR1 reads MNHNY; CDR2 reads SVGAGI (reference sequence). This chain's CDR3 is CASTSATENTGELFF. CDR3 bases: TGTGCCAGCACGTCCGCGACAGAGAACACCGGGGAGCTGTTTTTT.

The chain recombines TRBV7-2 with TRBJ2-5; 10 bases are a match to TRBD1. Unmatched junction bases numbered 7, after V lost 4 bases and J lost 2 bases. The CDR3 extends over 16 amino acids. Germline V gene lookup returns CDR1 SGHTA and CDR2 FQGNSA. For the CDR3, the DNA is TGTGCCAGCAGCTCCGCCAGGACAGGGGGGCAAGAGACCCAGTACTTC. Translated: CASSSARTGGQETQYF.

The chain joins TRBV7-9 to TRBJ1-1; D unresolved. The CDR3 runs to 14 residues. CDR1 and CDR2 (germline): SEHNR, FQNEAQ (reference sequence). V lost 7 bases and J 4 bases, leaving 16 bases between the germline ends. The CDR3 sequence: CASKIPGEGTEAFF. As DNA, the CDR3 is TGTGCCAGCAAGATTCCCGGTGAGGGCACTGAAGCTTTCTTT.

The CDR3 nucleotides are TGTGCCAGCTCACCGGGCCCCACCTACGAGCAGTACTTC. Residues: CASSPGPTYEQYF. The chain has TRBV18 and TRBJ2-5; D is ambiguous. The J call could be wrong; TRBJ2-7 is a better fit for the DNA end. The germline CDR1 and CDR2 sequences are KGHSH and LQKENI. There are 13 residues in the CDR3.